What follows are 25 T cell receptor beta chains derived from one specimen sequenced in a study of blood T cell repertoires in COVID-19. Libraries were prepared by immunoSEQ multiplex PCR; TCRdb keeps only in-frame clonotypes and omits some of them. The repertoire holds a few hundred thousand clones, with approximately 82% as singletons. Source material: peripheral blood. The receptors come from a woman aged 18-29 years with acute or convalescent COVID-19.

This clone was seen a single time. This chain uses TRBV9 with TRBJ1-1; the match to TRBD1 covers 7 bases. This CDR3 contains 15 residues. Germline-derived CDR1 and CDR2 are SGDLS and YYNGEE. The V and J ends lost 3 bases and 0 bases, in that order; junction bases with no gene match: 5. CDR3 sequence (DNA): TGTGCCAGCAGCGACCACAGGGGTTTGAACACTGAAGCTTTCTTT. Translated, it gives CASSDHRGLNTEAFF. Using reference TRBV9 and TRBJ1-1 for the parts outside the CDR3, the full variable domain is DSGVTQTPKHLITATGQRVTLRCSPRSGDLSVYWYQQSLDQGLQFLIQYYNGEERAKGNILERFSAQQFPDLHSELNLSSLELGDSALYFCASSDHRGLNTEAFFGQGTRLTVV.

V and J are TRBV7-9 and TRBJ2-5; possibly TRBD1 or TRBD2 for D (5 bases each). Deletions cut 7 bases from V and 5 bases from J, with 11 bases between. The length of the CDR3 is 12 residues. Per the germline V gene, CDR1 is SEHNR and CDR2 is FQNEAQ (reference sequence). The CDR3 region is CASTGQLETQYF. CDR3 in DNA: TGTGCCAGCACGGGGCAGCTGGAGACCCAGTACTTC.

The V gene is TRBV7-9, the J gene TRBJ2-6, with D unclear. Germline CDR1 is SEHNR and CDR2 is FQNEAQ (reference sequence). V lost 1 base, J lost 0 bases, and 7 bases lay in between. The length of the CDR3 is 16 residues. CDR3 in DNA: TGTGCCAGCAGCTTAGTGTTGAGCTCTGGGGCCAACGTCCTGACTTTC. Protein product: CASSLVLSSGANVLTF.

This chain links TRBV3-1 (or the pseudogene TRBV3-2) with TRBJ2-7; D is unresolved. Trimming removed 1 base at V and 5 bases at J, with 12 bases between. The CDR3 spans 14 residues. Germline V gives CDR1 LGHDT, CDR2 YNNKEL (reference sequence). The CDR3 protein is CASSQAKKRNEQYF. In DNA, the CDR3 is TGTGCCAGCAGCCAAGCAAAGAAGAGGAACGAGCAGTACTTC.

Only one count was recorded for this clone. This chain links TRBV29-1 with TRBJ1-1, with a tentative D call TRBD1 (5 bases). V was trimmed by 6 bases and J by 7 bases, leaving 12 bases between them. CDR3 size: 11 residues. From germline, CDR1 is SQVTM and CDR2 ANQGSEA. The CDR3 coding sequence is TGCAGCGTGGGACTTCCGGTTGAAGCTTTCTTT. It is translated as CSVGLPVEAFF.

The genes are TRBV29-1 and TRBJ2-5; perhaps TRBD1 as D (5 bases). CDR1 is SQVTM and CDR2 is ANQGSEA in the germline V gene. The CDR3 loop spans 14 amino acids. V lost 6 bases to trimming and J lost 1 base, with 15 bases between them. This CDR3 reads CSVGRSQGQETQYF. As DNA, the CDR3 is TGCAGCGTGGGAAGGTCGCAGGGCCAAGAGACCCAGTACTTC.

This chain links TRBV6-2 or TRBV6-3 with TRBJ2-7; TRBD2 aligns across 13 bases. V shed 2 bases, J shed 1 base, and the junction held 8 bases outside the gene matches. Looked up from germline, CDR1 is MNHEY and CDR2 is SVGEGT. The CDR3 contains 18 residues. The CDR3 protein is CASSYAGTSGTSSYEQYF. The CDR3, as DNA: TGTGCCAGCAGTTACGCCGGGACTAGCGGGACCTCGTCCTACGAGCAGTACTTC.

The genes are TRBV5-8 and TRBJ2-2; 7 nucleotides agree with TRBD1. This CDR3 is 14 amino acids long. J gave up 1 base and V 6 bases, and 3 bases lay outside the gene matches. Germline loops: CDR1 SGHTS, CDR2 YDEGEE. CDR3: CASTHRGNTGELFF. The CDR3 coding sequence is TGTGCCAGCACTCACAGGGGGAACACCGGGGAGCTGTTTTTT.

The chain has TRBV2 and TRBJ1-2, with TRBD1 matching over 7 bases. The CDR3 is 14 amino acids. V dropped 6 bases and J dropped 5; count of bases not matched to a gene: 9. Germline CDR1 and CDR2: SNHLY and FYNNEI. CDR3 in amino acids: CASSDLGQSYGYTF. For the CDR3, the DNA is TGTGCCAGCAGCGACCTGGGACAGAGTTATGGCTACACCTTC.

This chain joins TRBV7-2 and TRBJ1-6; 9 bases fit TRBD1. Germline loops: CDR1 SGHTA, CDR2 FQGNSA. CDR3 length equals 15 residues. V shed 5 bases and J 12 bases; nucleotides not matched to a gene: 11. The CDR3 DNA sequence: TGTGCCAGCAGCACCAAGACAGGGGGTTGGATACCCCTCCACTTT. The encoded protein is CASSTKTGGWIPLHF. Together with reference TRBV7-2 and TRBJ1-6, the CDR3 gives the full variable domain: GAGVSQSPSNKVTEKGKDVELRCDPISGHTALYWYRQSLGQGLEFLIYFQGNSAPDKSGLPSDRFSAERTGGSVSTLTIQRTQQEDSAVYLCASSTKTGGWIPLHFGNGTRLTVT.

This clone was recorded a few times. The rearrangement joins TRBV7-2 to TRBJ2-1; 8 nucleotides agree with TRBD2. Losses at the gene ends were 8 bases for V and 3 bases for J; bases not matched to a gene: 15. CDR3 size: 17 residues. Germline CDR1 is SGHTA and CDR2 is FQGNSA. This chain's CDR3 is CASGGTRSQRDYNEQFF. CDR3 coding DNA: TGTGCCAGCGGCGGGACTAGATCCCAACGGGACTACAATGAGCAGTTCTTC.

The chain uses TRBV5-1 and TRBJ1-5, with TRBD1 identical over 7 bases. Germline CDR1 reads SGHRS; CDR2 reads YFSETQ. This CDR3 is built from 13 residues. Trimming took 5 bases from V and 3 from J; bases not matched to a gene: 2. The CDR3: CASSDRDNQPQHF. In DNA form, the CDR3 reads TGCGCCAGCAGTGACAGGGACAATCAGCCCCAGCATTTT.

The gene calls are TRBV14 and TRBJ2-3; the match to TRBD2 covers 7 bases. Germline assignment: CDR1 SGHDN and CDR2 FVKESK. The CDR3 sequence is 14 residues long. J gave up 8 bases and V 7 bases, and 12 bases lay outside the gene matches. The CDR3 sequence is CASTASGATSTQYF. The CDR3 region has the DNA TGTGCCAGCACCGCGAGCGGGGCGACGAGTACGCAGTATTTT.

This sequence joins TRBV3-1 (or the pseudogene TRBV3-2) and TRBJ2-5; 10 nucleotides line up with TRBD1. Germline CDR1 LGHDT, CDR2 YNNKEL (reference sequence). The CDR3 consists of 15 residues. Trimming cost V 6 bases and J 3 bases; bases outside gene matches: 7. The CDR3 protein is CASSGRDRGEETQYF. The CDR3 DNA sequence: TGTGCCAGCAGTGGGCGGGACAGGGGTGAAGAGACCCAGTACTTC.

The chain uses TRBV7-2 and TRBJ2-3; 7 bases fit TRBD2. V lost 1 base to trimming and J lost 6 bases; unmatched junction nucleotides: 10. Germline CDR1 reads SGHTA; CDR2 reads FQGNSA. The CDR3 is 16 residues long. The CDR3 region has the DNA TGTGCCAGCAGCTTAGTTCCTAGCGGAGGTTGGGATACGCAGTATTTT. This codes for CASSLVPSGGWDTQYF.

This chain joins TRBV11-2 and TRBJ1-3; possibly TRBD1 for D (5 bases). CDR1 is SGHAT and CDR2 is FQNNGV in the germline V gene. The length of the CDR3 is 15 residues. V lost 0 bases and J lost 6, with 12 bases in between. The DNA for the CDR3 is TGTGCCAGCAGCTTAGACAGGGAATCAGTAAACACCATATATTTT. Protein sequence: CASSLDRESVNTIYF. The complete variable domain, with remaining parts taken from reference TRBV11-2 and TRBJ1-3, reads EAGVAQSPRYKIIEKRQSVAFWCNPISGHATLYWYQQILGQGPKLLIQFQNNGVVDDSQLPKDRFSAERLKGVDSTLKIQPAKLEDSAVYLCASSLDRESVNTIYFGEGSWLTVV.

The sample holds one count of this clone. The chain links TRBV19 to TRBJ2-7, with 7 bases fitting TRBD1. From germline, CDR1 is LNHDA and CDR2 SQIVND (reference sequence). V trimming: 6 bases; J trimming: 1 base; junction bases outside the gene matches: 9. The CDR3 runs 15 residues. This chain's CDR3 is CASRETGIRSYEQYF. Written as DNA, the CDR3 is TGTGCCAGTAGGGAGACAGGGATAAGATCCTACGAGCAGTACTTC.

This clone came up a few times. The chain recombines TRBV29-1 with TRBJ2-7; 11 nucleotides agree with TRBD1. The J segment lost 2 bases and the V segment lost 4 bases, leaving 1 base of the junction unmatched. Germline V gene sequence: CDR1 SQVTM, CDR2 ANQGSEA. The CDR3 has 13 amino acids. CDR3 sequence (DNA): TGCAGCGTTGGGACAGGGGGCCCCTACGAGCAGTACTTC. This gives the protein CSVGTGGPYEQYF.

V gene TRBV7-2 combines with J gene TRBJ2-2, with D maybe TRBD1 (6 bases). The V gene lost 5 bases and the J gene lost 5 bases, with 9 bases spanning the gap. Germline V gene lookup returns CDR1 SGHTA and CDR2 FQGNSA. The CDR3 spans 13 residues. The CDR3 is CASSPQGTGELFF. Here the CDR3 DNA reads TGTGCCAGCAGCCCCCAGGGGACCGGGGAGCTGTTTTTT.

J is TRBJ2-5 and V is TRBV5-1; 9 bases are shared with TRBD2. The CDR3 contains 15 residues. J was trimmed by 4 bases and V by 3 bases; bases with no gene match: 7. Germline loops: CDR1 SGHRS, CDR2 YFSETQ. CDR3 in amino acids: CASSSGSGRRETQYF. CDR3 bases: TGCGCCAGCAGCTCGGGTAGCGGGAGAAGAGAGACCCAGTACTTC.

The chain combines TRBV5-4 with TRBJ1-4; D remains unclear. The ends were cut back, 4 bases at V and 1 base at J, with 8 bases in the middle. CDR1 is SGHNT, CDR2 YYREEE, per germline (reference sequence). This CDR3 has 14 amino acids. Here the CDR3 reads CASSMDGTNEKLFF. CDR3 bases: TGTGCCAGCAGCATGGACGGAACTAATGAAAAACTGTTTTTT. The full variable domain, with the rest looked up from reference TRBV5-4 and TRBJ1-4, is ETGVTQSPTHLIKTRGQQVTLRCSSQSGHNTVSWYQQALGQGPQFIFQYYREEENGRGNFPPRFSGLQFPNYSSELNVNALELDDSALYLCASSMDGTNEKLFFGSGTQLSVL.

V usage is TRBV27 and J usage is TRBJ2-7, with 11 bases lining up with TRBD1. Germline V lookup: CDR1 MNHEY, CDR2 SMNVEV (reference sequence). The J segment lost 6 bases and the V segment lost 4 bases, leaving 11 bases of the junction unmatched. There are 16 residues in the CDR3. The CDR3 is CASSSLRDRGFGEQYF. The CDR3 DNA is TGTGCCAGCAGTTCCCTCCGGGACAGGGGGTTCGGCGAGCAGTACTTC.

The rearrangement uses TRBV5-4 and TRBJ2-1; D possibly corresponds to TRBD2 (6 bases). From germline, CDR1 is SGHNT and CDR2 YYREEE (reference sequence). CDR3 length: 15 residues. V lost 4 bases to trimming and J lost 5 bases, with 16 bases between them. The CDR3 here is CASSGGLLNNNEQFF. The CDR3 DNA is TGTGCCAGCAGCGGGGGACTCCTTAACAACAATGAGCAGTTCTTC. Full variable domain (remainder filled in from reference TRBV5-4 and TRBJ2-1): ETGVTQSPTHLIKTRGQQVTLRCSSQSGHNTVSWYQQALGQGPQFIFQYYREEENGRGNFPPRFSGLQFPNYSSELNVNALELDDSALYLCASSGGLLNNNEQFFGPGTRLTVL.

The rearrangement joins TRBV4-3 to TRBJ1-6, with D perhaps matching TRBD1 (5 bases). CDR3 size: 15 residues. Germline loops: CDR1 LGHNA, CDR2 YSLEER. V gave up 1 base and J gave up 7 bases, with 11 bases separating them. CDR3 region: CASSQVQVGNSPLHF. The CDR3 nucleotides are TGCGCCAGCAGCCAAGTACAGGTTGGGAATTCACCCCTCCACTTT.

The V and J genes are TRBV9 and TRBJ1-2; 10 bases align to TRBD1. CDR1 and CDR2 (germline): SGDLS, YYNGEE. V lost 3 bases and J lost 8; bases outside the gene matches: 16. CDR3 length: 17 amino acids. CDR3 coding DNA: TGTGCCAGCAGCGCAATAGGAGGAGAGACAGGGGGCTTCGGCTACACCTTC. As protein: CASSAIGGETGGFGYTF.